A selection of T cell receptor beta chains follows, all from one sample in a study of blood T cell repertoires in COVID-19. The repertoire was sequenced with immunoSEQ multiplex PCR; TCRdb's copy has only in-frame clones and lacks some. The profile covers approximately 88,000 clones, with 80% appearing a single time and roughly 21% taken by the ten largest. Sequencing used peripheral blood. These receptors were obtained from a woman older than 75 with acute or convalescent COVID-19. CDR3s include the opening cysteine and the closing phenylalanine or tryptophan. D genes are given only for firm matches. Only part of the rows carry a size: once, few, many, or a class if the clone is expanded.

few	TRBV18	TRBD1	TRBJ2-7	CASSPTRGPYEQYF
-	TRBV25-1	TRBD1	TRBJ2-5	CASSESGTGGRETQYF
-	TRBV7-9	-	TRBJ1-1	CASSLNSSPGAFF
-	TRBV6-5	TRBD1	TRBJ2-2	CASRPTGVGGELFF
-	TRBV9	TRBD2	TRBJ2-1	CASSLRLAGEQFF
-	TRBV15	TRBD1	TRBJ2-7	CATSRDRGSNYEQYF
-	TRBV6-5	TRBD2	TRBJ2-1	CASSYGASGGRGEQFF
-	TRBV18	TRBD2	TRBJ2-7	CASTRGGDPSYEQYF
-	TRBV29-1	-	TRBJ2-3	CSGGGGATDTQYF
-	TRBV6-5	TRBD2	TRBJ2-7	CASSPRTSGSYEQYF
-	TRBV27	-	TRBJ2-2	CASSILGTGELFF
-	TRBV23-1	TRBD1	TRBJ1-4	CASSHGQDNEKLFF
-	TRBV5-5	TRBD2	TRBJ2-1	CASSFRLATYNEQFF
-	TRBV30	-	TRBJ1-6	CAWSVNIAGRNSPLHF
-	TRBV27	TRBD2	TRBJ2-7	CASSREGSYEQYF
-	TRBV25-1	TRBD1	TRBJ2-2	CASRTMRGRDTGELFF
-	TRBV25-1	-	TRBJ2-2	CASLRHGTGELFF
-	TRBV5-8	TRBD1	TRBJ2-5	CASSLETGAKETQYF
-	TRBV6-1	-	TRBJ1-5	CASSERPGTSYSNQPQHF
few	TRBV6-1	-	TRBJ2-3	CASSEPRGPSTDTQYF
-	TRBV5-4	TRBD2	TRBJ2-5	CASSLYTSGSGETQYF
-	TRBV5-4	TRBD1	TRBJ1-1	CASSHPGQGMNTEAFF
few	TRBV20-1	TRBD2	TRBJ2-7	CSASRTSGIYEQYF
-	TRBV5-6	-	TRBJ1-2	CASSLDGPIGYTF